The T cell receptor (beta chain) described here comes from a study of blood T cells in healthy people across ages. Using a J-beta primer mix together with a sample-barcoded 5' primer, a second PCR was run for about 7 to 12 cycles. One entry per CDR3 protein, called by TCRdb with MiXCR from the 5' RACE reads. The sample shows 550,000 to 700,000 distinct CDR3 sequences, 27% of them seen only once. The TCR comes from a woman in her 70s in good health. The source material was blood.

The CDR3, as DNA: TGTGCCAGCAGCTTGGTGGGAGCGGGGGTTAGCACAGATACGCAGTATTTT. This gives the protein CASSLVGAGVSTDTQYF. This chain joins TRBV5-5 and TRBJ2-3, with 8 bases that match TRBD2. CDR3 length equals 17 residues. J lost 0 bases, V lost 0 bases, and 6 bases had no gene match. The germline CDR1 and CDR2 sequences are SGHKS and YYEKEE (reference sequence).